The entry that follows covers one T cell receptor (beta chain) sequence. Antigen: not known. The CDR3 contains 16 residues. TCRdb processed the 5' RACE reads again and assigns one entry to each CDR3 protein, with no DNA. Its table records about 200,000 distinct CDR3 sequences. The data were obtained in a study of monozygotic twins with inflammatory bowel disease. The study, taken as a whole, reports: Repertoire likeness was no different across concordant and discordant twins, perhaps owing to restricted power.

This sequence joins TRBV12-3 or TRBV12-4 and TRBJ2-3; absent DNA, TCRdb's TRBD2 call cannot be checked. Sequencing used blood. This TCR derives from a human donor with ulcerative colitis or Crohn's disease, or a healthy co-twin of an affected twin (not recorded which). CDR3 loop: CAIPTLSGSDTDTQYF.